This entry lists 19 T cell receptor beta chains sequenced from one sample in a study of graft-versus-host responses after intestinal transplantation. Responders (around 200,000, CFSE-labeled) were co-plated with around 200,000 irradiated, violet-dye-labeled stimulators. Data came from immunoSEQ multiplex PCR; TCRdb stores just in-frame clones and leaves some out. The sample contains around 9,200 clones, around 26% of which appear only once. The sequences come from alloreactive CD8+ T cells from a mixed lymphocyte reaction culture, collected before intestinal transplant. Subset indicated: CFSE-low proliferating T cells sorted from roughly 6-day pre-transplant mixed lymphocyte reaction (GvH or HvG direction). The receptors were gathered from a human patient who received an intestinal transplant.

The CDR3 spells CASSLEGLGEETQYF. Written as DNA, the CDR3 is TGTGCCAGCAGCTTAGAGGGACTAGGTGAAGAGACCCAGTACTTC. The rearrangement links TRBV13 to TRBJ2-5, with 8 bases fitting TRBD2. Germline loops: CDR1 PRHDT, CDR2 FYEKMQ (reference sequence). The CDR3 is 15 residues long. The ends lost 1 base at V and 3 bases at J; junction bases unmatched: 4.

The table lists this clone with a few counts. This chain connects TRBV29-1 to TRBJ2-1; D may be TRBD2 (5 bases). The CDR3 is 12 residues long. The ends were cut back, 3 bases at V and 12 bases at J, with 15 bases in the middle. Germline values: CDR1 SQVTM, CDR2 ANQGSEA. The CDR3 DNA reads as TGCAGCGTTGAGGAGGAACTATCGGGGCAGTTCTTC. Translation: CSVEEELSGQFF.

This chain connects TRBV9 to TRBJ2-7; a possible D gene is TRBD2 (6 bases). The CDR3 contains 14 residues. From germline, CDR1 is SGDLS and CDR2 YYNGEE. V gave up 3 bases and J gave up 4 bases, with 14 bases separating them. The DNA of the CDR3 is TGTGCCAGCAGCGGGGGCGGGGTAGGGTACGAGCAGTACTTC. It is translated as CASSGGGVGYEQYF.

In this sample, this clone turned up a few times. The chain has TRBV4-2 and TRBJ2-3; TRBD2 matches 12 bases. Trimming at V came to 4 bases and at J to 3 bases, leaving 2 bases not matched to a gene. Germline V gene sequence: CDR1 LGHNA, CDR2 YNFKEQ. The CDR3 loop spans 15 amino acids. The CDR3 protein is CASSPGTSGTDTQYF. For the CDR3, the DNA is TGTGCCAGCAGCCCCGGGACTAGCGGGACAGATACGCAGTATTTT.

This chain links TRBV10-2 with TRBJ1-2; D is ambiguous. Germline assignment: CDR1 WSHSY and CDR2 SAAADI. This CDR3 comprises 13 residues. The V end was cut by 3 bases, the J end by 7 bases, with 12 bases between. The CDR3 DNA follows: TGCGCCAGCAGTGATACCGGGGTTGGTGGCTACACCTTC. Amino acids: CASSDTGVGGYTF.

Sample share makes this clone medium-sized. The rearrangement joins TRBV13 to TRBJ2-7, with 8 bases matching TRBD2. The CDR3 has 18 amino acids. V trimming: 0 bases; J trimming: 4 bases; junction bases outside the gene matches: 14. Germline lookup yields CDR1 PRHDT and CDR2 FYEKMQ (reference sequence). The CDR3 region is CASSLGGLAGGEFYEQYF. For the CDR3, the DNA is TGTGCCAGCAGCTTAGGCGGTTTGGCGGGGGGCGAGTTTTACGAGCAGTACTTC.

The chain uses TRBV19 and TRBJ1-1; D might be TRBD1 (6 bases). The CDR3 is 12 amino acids. Trimming cost V 10 bases and J 2 bases, with 11 bases left between them. Germline V gene data show CDR1 as LNHDA and CDR2 as SQIVND (reference sequence). CDR3 coding DNA: TGTGCCACCCGGACAGCCAACACTGAAGCTTTCTTT. Translation gives CATRTANTEAFF.

The rearrangement uses TRBV15 and TRBJ1-5, with D perhaps matching TRBD1 (5 bases). The germline V gene has CDR1 LNHNV and CDR2 YYDKDF (reference sequence). V dropped 0 bases and J dropped 5 bases, with 11 bases sitting between them. The CDR3 spans 15 residues. DNA of the CDR3: TGTGCCACCAGCAGAGATAGGGGACTTTATCAGCCCCAGCATTTT. Encoded protein: CATSRDRGLYQPQHF.

The rearrangement links TRBV7-3 to TRBJ1-1, with D tentatively TRBD1 (5 bases). Trimming took off 5 bases at V and 5 bases at J, with 15 bases between the two ends. The CDR3 loop spans 14 amino acids. Germline CDR1 reads SGHTA; CDR2 reads FQGTGA. The CDR3 reads CASSAGGAWTEAFF. The CDR3 DNA is TGTGCCAGCAGCGCAGGCGGGGCATGGACTGAAGCTTTCTTT.

The rearrangement links TRBV6-5 to TRBJ2-7; the D gene is possibly TRBD1 (5 bases). V lost 2 bases, J lost 2 bases, and 7 bases lay in between. CDR3 length: 13 residues. CDR1 is MNHEY, CDR2 SVGAGI, per germline. CDR3 sequence: CASSYTGAYEQYF. In DNA, the CDR3 is TGTGCCAGCAGTTACACAGGAGCCTACGAGCAGTACTTC.

The rearrangement links TRBV11-2 to TRBJ2-1; D possibly corresponds to TRBD1 (5 bases). This CDR3 contains 16 residues. V lost 4 bases, J lost 10 bases, and 23 bases lay in between. The germline V gene has CDR1 SGHAT and CDR2 FQNNGV. The CDR3 DNA is TGTGCCAGCAGCTCCGGGTGGGCTGAAGGGGCCGGGGAGCAGTTCTTC. This codes for CASSSGWAEGAGEQFF. The whole variable domain, remainder taken from reference TRBV11-2 and TRBJ2-1, is EAGVAQSPRYKIIEKRQSVAFWCNPISGHATLYWYQQILGQGPKLLIQFQNNGVVDDSQLPKDRFSAERLKGVDSTLKIQPAKLEDSAVYLCASSSGWAEGAGEQFFGPGTRLTVL.

This clone was observed a few times. This chain uses TRBV5-5 with TRBJ1-5; D call uncertain. The CDR3 has 15 amino acids. With 0 bases removed from V and 0 bases from J, the gap between germline ends came to 7 bases. The germline V gene has CDR1 SGHKS and CDR2 YYEKEE (reference sequence). DNA for the CDR3: TGTGCCAGCAGCTTGGGAGGAAATAGCAATCAGCCCCAGCATTTT. Translated, it gives CASSLGGNSNQPQHF.

The J gene is TRBJ2-1, the V gene TRBV7-9; TRBD2 matches at 8 bases. Germline CDR1 reads SEHNR; CDR2 reads FQNEAQ (reference sequence). Losses at the gene ends were 1 base for V and 3 bases for J; bases not matched to a gene: 5. The CDR3 contains 16 residues. The CDR3 DNA follows: TGTGCCAGCAGCTTAGTGGGCGGGGGGCGCTACAATGAGCAGTTCTTC. Translation: CASSLVGGGRYNEQFF.

In this sample, this clone is medium-sized. The J gene is TRBJ1-1, the V gene TRBV29-1, with D unresolved. The CDR3 runs 13 residues. V was clipped by 4 bases and J by 1 base, with 10 bases between them. CDR1 SQVTM and CDR2 ANQGSEA come from the germline V gene. The CDR3 DNA sequence: TGCAGCGTTGGAGGCAACCCGAACACTGAAGCTTTCTTT. Amino acids: CSVGGNPNTEAFF. Looking up the rest from reference TRBV29-1 and TRBJ1-1 gives the full variable domain: SAVISQKPSRDICQRGTSLTIQCQVDSQVTMMFWYRQQPGQSLTLIATANQGSEATYESGFVIDKFPISRPNLTFSTLTVSNMSPEDSSIYLCSVGGNPNTEAFFGQGTRLTVV.

The gene calls are TRBV9 and TRBJ1-1; 11 positions match TRBD1. V dropped 3 bases and J dropped 4; count of bases not matched to a gene: 8. The CDR3 length is 16 residues. Per the germline V gene, CDR1 is SGDLS and CDR2 is YYNGEE. The CDR3 sequence is CASSGPGQGGGTEAFF. The CDR3 DNA sequence: TGTGCCAGCAGCGGGCCGGGACAGGGGGGGGGCACTGAAGCTTTCTTT.

Sample share makes this clone medium-sized. J is TRBJ1-2 and V is TRBV4-1, with TRBD1 matching over 7 bases. This CDR3 spans 14 amino acids. V lost 1 base to trimming and J lost 5 bases; unmatched junction nucleotides: 4. In germline, CDR1 is MGHRA, CDR2 YSYEKL. CDR3 sequence (DNA): TGCGCCAGCAGCCAAGTCACAGGGGATTATGGCTACACCTTC. Translation: CASSQVTGDYGYTF.

This clone was counted only a few times. J is TRBJ1-2 and V is TRBV5-1, with D hard to call. With 0 bases removed from V and 4 bases from J, the gap between germline ends came to 13 bases. Germline V gene lookup returns CDR1 SGHRS and CDR2 YFSETQ. The CDR3 covers 15 residues. CDR3 DNA: TGCGCCAGCAGCTTGGGTCTGGGAAGCGGCTATGGCTACACCTTC. Encoded protein: CASSLGLGSGYGYTF.

This clone was seen more than once but under ten times. The gene calls are TRBV5-4 and TRBJ2-7; D is possibly TRBD2 (6 bases). Trimming stripped 2 bases from V and 4 bases from J, with 13 bases between. The CDR3 loop spans 14 amino acids. Germline-derived CDR1 and CDR2 are SGHNT and YYREEE (reference sequence). DNA for the CDR3: TGTGCCAGCAGCTTTTTTGGGGACTCATACGAGCAGTACTTC. It yields the protein CASSFFGDSYEQYF.

This clone turned up a few times. The V and J genes are TRBV19 and TRBJ2-7; tentatively, D is TRBD2 (5 bases). Looked up from germline, CDR1 is LNHDA and CDR2 is SQIVND (reference sequence). The CDR3 extends over 15 amino acids. Trimming left V 3 bases short and J 0 bases short, with 12 bases between. This CDR3 is CASSIFGDPSYEQYF. The CDR3 coding sequence is TGTGCCAGTAGTATCTTCGGGGATCCCTCCTACGAGCAGTACTTC.